The present TCR beta chain was sequenced within a study of T cells after yellow fever vaccination. Whole-study context: Fractions with few cells were prepared using SMART-Seq v4 Ultra Low Input.

TCRdb independently ran MiXCR on the 5' RACE reads; one entry per CDR3 protein. The data contain about 110,000 distinct CDR3 sequences, 6.5% to 9% of them singletons. Findings of the study overall: Post-booster repertoires again held most primary-vaccination clones (around 95% CD4, about 88% CD8).

As regards this clonotype: Its antigen is still unknown. It may be a read error: a sequence one base away is much more abundant.

The CDR3 totals 18 residues. V lost 4 bases and J lost 2; bases outside the gene matches: 11. Germline CDR1 reads LGHNA; CDR2 reads YSLEER. The specimen comprised CD8+ T cells sorted from PBMCs, sampled 45 days after the yellow fever booster vaccination. The source of this sequence is a man aged 25 to 40 who received the YFV17D yellow fever vaccine. The chain uses TRBV4-3 and TRBJ2-2, with 9 bases that match TRBD2. Here the CDR3 DNA reads TGCGCCAGCAGCCGAGATTTGACTAGCGGCTTTAACACCGGGGAGCTGTTTTTT. Protein product: CASSRDLTSGFNTGELFF.